Presented here are 18 T cell receptor beta chains from one specimen sequenced in a study of blood T cell repertoires in COVID-19 (dated by TCRdb to 2018 to 2020). The library came from the immunoSEQ multiplex PCR assay. TCRdb mirrors the immuneACCESS table, restricted to in-frame sequences. Some clones are absent from its copies; in checked studies, under half trace to an unresolved V gene, and the reason for the others is unknown. In this sample the table shows 250,000 to 300,000 clones, 85% to 90% of which occur a single time. Roughly 3.9% of the sample is in the top ten clones. Sequenced sample: peripheral blood. The source is a woman aged 40 to 49 with acute or convalescent COVID-19.

This rearrangement joins TRBV7-6 to TRBJ2-1; a weak D match, TRBD1 (5 bases). The CDR3 has 15 residues. V was shortened by 4 bases and J by 2 bases, with 12 bases between the two germline ends. The germline gives CDR1 SGHVS, CDR2 FNYEAQ. The CDR3 region is CASSSRMGPYNEQFF. In DNA form, the CDR3 reads TGTGCCAGCAGCTCCCGAATGGGGCCCTACAATGAGCAGTTCTTC.

The chain recombines TRBV2 with TRBJ2-5; possibly TRBD2 for D (5 bases). The CDR3 consists of 13 residues. The germline V gene has CDR1 SNHLY and CDR2 FYNNEI. V dropped 4 bases and J dropped 0 bases, with 6 bases sitting between them. In DNA, the CDR3 is TGTGCCAGCAGTGGGACTGACCAAGAGACCCAGTACTTC. Translation gives CASSGTDQETQYF.

The chain links TRBV10-3 to TRBJ2-1; TRBD2 is a possible D gene (7 bases). This CDR3 is built from 16 residues. The V and J ends lost 0 bases and 4 bases respectively, with 13 bases between them. The germline gives CDR1 ENHRY, CDR2 SYGVKD. CDR3 nucleotides: TGTGCCATCAGTGAGTCGGCGGGGGCCTATTACAATGAGCAGTTCTTC. Translation gives CAISESAGAYYNEQFF.

This chain links TRBV2 with TRBJ2-2, with D uncertain. CDR3 length equals 14 residues. Germline V gene lookup returns CDR1 SNHLY and CDR2 FYNNEI. V lost 3 bases and J 2 bases, leaving 7 bases between the germline ends. This CDR3 reads CASSDLENTGELFF. Written as DNA, the CDR3 is TGTGCCAGCAGTGATTTAGAAAACACCGGGGAGCTGTTTTTT.

The V call is TRBV11-3, the J call TRBJ1-4; maybe TRBD1 (6 bases). Germline V gives CDR1 SGHNT, CDR2 YENEEA. The CDR3 extends over 16 amino acids. Between the trimmed V and J ends, which lost 7 bases and 8 bases, there was a span of 23 bases. CDR3: CASNRPHRGGREKLFF. In DNA form, the CDR3 reads TGTGCCAGCAACCGGCCCCATCGGGGGGGCCGGGAAAAACTGTTTTTT.

The chain's CDR3 is CASSVVDGFGTEAFF. The CDR3 nucleotides are TGTGCCAGCAGCGTAGTAGATGGTTTTGGCACTGAAGCTTTCTTT. This chain links TRBV9 with TRBJ1-1, with unresolved D. The CDR3 is 15 amino acids. Germline values: CDR1 SGDLS, CDR2 YYNGEE. V was clipped by 0 bases and J by 4 bases, with 13 bases between them.

V usage is TRBV27 and J usage is TRBJ1-1, with 7 positions matching TRBD1. The CDR3 covers 15 residues. Germline V gene sequence: CDR1 MNHEY, CDR2 SMNVEV (reference sequence). V shed 5 bases, J shed 6 bases, and the junction held 12 bases outside the gene matches. CDR3: CASSPDRVGYAEAFF. The CDR3 DNA is TGTGCCAGCAGTCCCGACAGGGTGGGGTACGCTGAAGCTTTCTTT.

The V and J genes are TRBV19 and TRBJ2-1; 8 bases align to TRBD1. V lost 3 bases to trimming and J lost 4 bases; unmatched junction nucleotides: 2. The CDR3 is 14 residues long. Per germline, CDR1 LNHDA and CDR2 SQIVND (reference sequence). The CDR3 DNA reads TGTGCCAGTAGTATCAGGGGGCCGTACAATGAGCAGTTCTTC. This codes for CASSIRGPYNEQFF.

The chain joins TRBV9 to TRBJ1-1; D might be TRBD1 (6 bases). CDR1 is SGDLS and CDR2 is YYNGEE in the germline V gene. With 3 bases removed from V and 4 bases from J, the gap between germline ends came to 10 bases. CDR3 size: 13 residues. In DNA, the CDR3 is TGTGCCAGCAGCGGGATACAGGGCACTGAAGCTTTCTTT. This gives the protein CASSGIQGTEAFF.

This chain uses TRBV19 with TRBJ1-1; TRBD1 matches at 8 bases. Unmatched junction bases numbered 4, after V lost 0 bases and J lost 4 bases. From germline, CDR1 is LNHDA and CDR2 SQIVND (reference sequence). There are 15 residues in the CDR3. The DNA of the CDR3 is TGTGCCAGTAGTATAGATGGAACAGGGGGCACTGAAGCTTTCTTT. It yields the protein CASSIDGTGGTEAFF.

The chain couples TRBV9 to TRBJ1-2; the D is unclear. The germline gives CDR1 SGDLS, CDR2 YYNGEE. With 9 bases removed from V and 5 bases from J, the gap between germline ends came to 14 bases. This CDR3 has 12 amino acids. The CDR3 spells CATRRFTYGYTF. The CDR3 region has the DNA TGTGCCACCCGCCGCTTTACATATGGCTACACCTTC.

The J gene is TRBJ2-2, the V gene TRBV11-1, with 11 bases fitting TRBD1. The CDR3 spans 15 residues. J was trimmed by 5 bases and V by 4 bases; bases with no gene match: 3. The germline gives CDR1 SGHAT, CDR2 FQDESV (reference sequence). In nucleotides, the CDR3 is TGTGCCAGCAGCTCCGGGACAGGGGGGACCGGGGAGCTGTTTTTT. Protein: CASSSGTGGTGELFF.

The gene calls are TRBV3-1 (or the pseudogene TRBV3-2) and TRBJ2-1, with 7 bases lining up with TRBD2. Trimming at V came to 4 bases and at J to 5 bases, leaving 5 bases not matched to a gene. From germline, CDR1 is LGHDT and CDR2 YNNKEL (reference sequence). The CDR3 extends over 14 amino acids. The CDR3 DNA sequence: TGTGCCAGCAGCCTTCAGACTAGCCACAATGAGCAGTTCTTC. As protein: CASSLQTSHNEQFF.

The table lists this clone with a count of one. V gene TRBV9 combines with J gene TRBJ1-2, with no clear D. The CDR3 sequence is 16 residues long. Germline CDR1 SGDLS, CDR2 YYNGEE. Trimming shortened V by 3 bases and J by 1 base, and 16 bases separated the two germline ends. DNA of the CDR3: TGTGCCAGCAGCGCTCCAGTCGGGGAGAATAACTATGGCTACACCTTC. Translation gives CASSAPVGENNYGYTF.

Note on this clone: Other DNA sequences in the same sample also yield this CDR3. J is TRBJ1-1 and V is TRBV3-1 (or the pseudogene TRBV3-2); 8 bases align to TRBD1. V trimming: 5 bases; J trimming: 4 bases; junction bases outside the gene matches: 0. The germline CDR1 and CDR2 sequences are LGHDT and YNNKEL (reference sequence). The CDR3 contains 12 residues. The CDR3 nucleotides are TGTGCCAGCAGCGACAGGGGCACTGAAGCTTTCTTT. This gives the protein CASSDRGTEAFF.

V gene TRBV9 combines with J gene TRBJ1-6; 10 bases align to TRBD1. The germline V gene has CDR1 SGDLS and CDR2 YYNGEE. V gave up 4 bases and J gave up 10 bases; unmatched junction bases: 5. The CDR3 extends over 14 amino acids. The CDR3 sequence: CASSTRDRGSPLHF. DNA of the CDR3: TGTGCCAGCAGCACTAGGGACAGGGGATCACCCCTCCACTTT.

V gene TRBV5-1 combines with J gene TRBJ1-5, with TRBD1 as a possible D gene (5 bases). Per the germline V gene, CDR1 is SGHRS and CDR2 is YFSETQ. The CDR3 totals 13 residues. Trimming cost V 0 bases and J 5 bases, with 6 bases left between them. The CDR3, as DNA: TGCGCCAGCAGCTTGGCAGGGCATCAGCCCCAGCATTTT. It translates to CASSLAGHQPQHF.

Here the CDR3 reads CASSLDPPISSYNEQFF. CDR3 nucleotides: TGTGCCAGCAGCTTAGATCCTCCAATTAGCTCCTACAATGAGCAGTTCTTC. The chain combines TRBV7-3 with TRBJ2-1; D gene unclear. This CDR3 region has 17 residues. The germline gives CDR1 SGHTA, CDR2 FQGTGA. V lost 2 bases and J lost 0, with 14 bases in between.